This paragraph covers one T cell receptor beta chain sequence. Its matching antigen is unknown. Repertoires were generated with immunoSEQ multiplex PCR, while TCRdb's copy carries only in-frame clones and drops some. This table has under 500,000 clones, approximately 90% appearing once. Specified treatment: 19 received Ad26.COV2.S at low or high dose, single or two shots; a few received placebo; per-sample allocation not given. Sampling took place 63 days after the first vaccine or placebo injection. Boston supplied an adult donor aged 18-55 years. This specimen belongs to a study of Ad26.COV2.S vaccination and SARS-CoV-2 variants. Study details: A COV1001 Ad26.COV2.S trial-arm participant provided the sample. The authors gave Ad26.COV2.S intramuscularly, either once or twice 56 days apart.

The germline V gene encodes CDR1 KGHDR and CDR2 SFDVKD. The CDR3 sequence is 14 residues long. Trimming at V came to 7 bases and at J to 3 bases, leaving 6 bases not matched to a gene. General observations from the study: Non-spike TCR breadth was similar in vaccine and placebo recipients.

Sample: peripheral blood, taken in a trial of Ad26.COV2.S vaccine versus placebo. The sequence derives from a person between 18 and 59 years old who received the Ad26.COV2.S COVID-19 vaccine or a placebo. This chain links TRBV24-1 with TRBJ1-1; the match to TRBD1 covers 8 bases. The CDR3 region has the DNA TGTGCCACCAGCGAGACAGGGGAGCACACTGAAGCTTTCTTT. Its translation: CATSETGEHTEAFF.